These 29 T cell receptor beta chains were all obtained from the same sample, sequenced in a study of early T cells in non-severe SARS-CoV-2 infection. Using its own MiXCR run on the 5' RACE reads, TCRdb lists one record per CDR3 protein. Among about 57,000 distinct CDR3 sequences listed, 8% to 10% were seen once. Sequencing used whole blood. These receptors all stem from an adult who was a healthcare worker with PCR-confirmed SARS-CoV-2 infection or an uninfected control (not recorded which).

The chain carries TRBV18 and TRBJ2-5, with 9 nucleotides matching TRBD1. The CDR3 sequence is 16 residues long. Looked up from germline, CDR1 is KGHSH and CDR2 is LQKENI. Trimming removed 4 bases from V and 4 bases from J; junction bases left unmatched: 10. CDR3 sequence (DNA): TGTGCCAGCTCACGAAATTTACAGGGGGCCGGAGAGACCCAGTACTTC. This translates into CASSRNLQGAGETQYF.

As regards this clonotype: A much larger clone sits a single nucleotide away, making a read error possible. This chain connects TRBV3-1 to TRBJ2-1; 7 nucleotides align to TRBD2. Per the germline V gene, CDR1 is LGHDT and CDR2 is YNNKEL (reference sequence). After removal of 1 base from V and 7 bases from J, the junction contained 7 bases not matched to a gene. There are 15 residues in the CDR3. CDR3 amino acids: CASSQAPEGGNEQFF. For the CDR3, the DNA is TGTGCCAGCAGCCAAGCTCCGGAGGGAGGGAATGAGCAGTTCTTC.

This clonotype was picked up many times. The V gene is TRBV6-2 or TRBV6-3, the J gene TRBJ2-1; D unclear. V lost 9 bases, J lost 8 bases, and 17 bases lay in between. The CDR3 consists of 13 residues. Germline V gene sequence: CDR1 MNHEY, CDR2 SVGEGT. The CDR3 DNA is TGTGCCAGTTTGAGAAGGATTGGAGATGAGCAGTTCTTC. It encodes CASLRRIGDEQFF.

This chain connects TRBV20-1 to TRBJ2-3, with TRBD2 matching 13 bases. J was trimmed by 2 bases and V by 4 bases; bases with no gene match: 3. Germline CDR1 and CDR2: DFQATT and SNEGSKA (reference sequence). The CDR3 length is 15 residues. The CDR3 DNA reads as TGCAGTGCTACCGGGACTAGCGGGACCACAGATACGCAGTATTTT. Translating it yields CSATGTSGTTDTQYF.

This clonotype has ten or more counts. The chain uses TRBV7-8 and TRBJ1-1; D not certain. The CDR3 loop spans 14 amino acids. Trimming took off 5 bases at V and 0 bases at J, with 10 bases between the two ends. CDR1 and CDR2 from the germline V gene are SGHVS and FQNEAQ. The CDR3 coding sequence is TGTGCCAGCAGCCCTGACACCATGAACACTGAAGCTTTCTTT. It codes for CASSPDTMNTEAFF.

This clonotype was picked up many times. This chain uses TRBV7-9 with TRBJ2-3; 8 nucleotides align to TRBD2. The CDR3 has 15 residues. V was pared by 5 bases and J by 0 bases, with 4 bases of the junction left unmatched. The germline gives CDR1 SEHNR, CDR2 FQNEAQ (reference sequence). As DNA, the CDR3 is TGTGCCAGCAGCGCATCTAGCGGGAGCACAGATACGCAGTATTTT. Protein sequence: CASSASSGSTDTQYF.

There are many counts of this clonotype. As DNA, the CDR3 is TGTGCCAGCAGCTTAGGCCCGGGACAGCCGAACACTGAAGCTTTCTTT. Translation gives CASSLGPGQPNTEAFF. V and J are TRBV13 and TRBJ1-1; the match to TRBD1 covers 7 bases. The CDR3 extends over 16 amino acids. V dropped 0 bases and J dropped 1; count of bases not matched to a gene: 5. Germline V lookup: CDR1 PRHDT, CDR2 FYEKMQ (reference sequence). Complete variable domain (other parts from reference TRBV13 and TRBJ1-1): AAGVIQSPRHLIKEKRETATLKCYPIPRHDTVYWYQQGPGQDPQFLISFYEKMQSDKGSIPDRFSAQQFSDYHSELNMSSLELGDSALYFCASSLGPGQPNTEAFFGQGTRLTVV.

This clonotype has a handful of counts. At one end the junction does not follow the germline gene, possibly because of a read error. The rearrangement joins TRBV7-9 to TRBJ1-3, with D possibly TRBD1 on 6 matching bases. The germline V gene encodes CDR1 SEHNR and CDR2 FQNEAQ (reference sequence). The CDR3 totals 17 residues. This CDR3 reads CASSLALQGLSENTIYF. DNA for the CDR3: TGTGCCAGCAGCTTAGCGTTACAGGGACTCTCTGAAAACACCATATATTTT.

This clonotype showed up many times. V gene TRBV7-9 combines with J gene TRBJ1-5; no firm D call. Germline V lookup: CDR1 SEHNR, CDR2 FQNEAQ (reference sequence). The CDR3 runs to 15 residues. Trimming cost V 1 base and J 1 base, with 8 bases left between them. CDR3 coding DNA: TGTGCCAGCAGCTTAGAGGCAGGAAGCAATCAGCCCCAGCATTTT. The encoded protein is CASSLEAGSNQPQHF.

The sample holds many counts of this clonotype. The chain is built from TRBV6-6 and TRBJ1-6; TRBD1 agrees at 7 bases. V shed 7 bases, J shed 7 bases, and the junction held 13 bases outside the gene matches. This CDR3 is 16 amino acids long. From germline, CDR1 is MNHNY and CDR2 SVGAGI (reference sequence). The CDR3 nucleotides are TGTGCCAGCAATTCCCACCAGACAGGGAGGAATTCACCCCTCCACTTT. Translated, it gives CASNSHQTGRNSPLHF.

This clonotype was seen a handful of times. This chain joins TRBV6-5 and TRBJ2-2, with D perhaps given as TRBD1 or TRBD2 (7 bases each). The CDR3 loop spans 15 amino acids. Germline CDR1 MNHEY, CDR2 SVGAGI. With 6 bases removed from V and 13 bases from J, the gap between germline ends came to 24 bases. The CDR3 reads CASRPTGEGIPGLFF. Here the CDR3 DNA reads TGTGCCAGCAGACCAACAGGGGAGGGGATACCGGGGCTGTTTTTT.

This clonotype came up many times. The chain uses TRBV29-1 and TRBJ2-3; TRBD1 agrees at 7 bases. From germline, CDR1 is SQVTM and CDR2 ANQGSEA. J lost 2 bases, V lost 7 bases, and 12 bases had no gene match. The CDR3 is made up of 15 amino acids. The CDR3, as DNA: TGCAGCGCCACCGACCGGGACAGTAACACAGATACGCAGTATTTT. Its protein product is CSATDRDSNTDTQYF.

This clonotype was seen ten or more times. The gene calls are TRBV27 and TRBJ2-1; 13 bases agree with TRBD2. V was pared by 1 base and J by 7 bases, with 1 base of the junction left unmatched. The CDR3 is 15 residues long. The germline CDR1 and CDR2 sequences are MNHEY and SMNVEV (reference sequence). CDR3 coding DNA: TGTGCCAGCAGTTTATGGACTAGCGGGAGTAATGAGCAGTTCTTC. It encodes CASSLWTSGSNEQFF.

This clonotype has ten or more counts. The J gene is TRBJ1-2, the V gene TRBV6-6; D is ambiguous. Germline V CDR1 and CDR2: MNHNY, SVGAGI (reference sequence). V shed 2 bases and J shed 6 bases, with 7 bases lying between them. The CDR3 consists of 12 residues. CDR3 sequence: CASSYKIDGYTF. CDR3 DNA: TGTGCCAGCAGTTACAAAATCGATGGCTACACCTTC.

In regard to this clonotype: A much larger clone differs from this one at a single base, so this may be a read error. Lacking the conserved final phenylalanine or tryptophan, this CDR3 likely reflects a read error. The rearrangement links TRBV7-9 to TRBJ1-2; 9 bases are shared with TRBD1. V dropped 5 bases and J dropped 5; count of bases not matched to a gene: 6. The germline gives CDR1 SEHNR, CDR2 FQNEAQ (reference sequence). CDR3 length equals 14 residues. Here the CDR3 DNA reads TGTGCCAGCAGCCTGGGACAGGGTGGTTATGGCTACACCTAC. Protein: CASSLGQGGYGYTY.

Concerning this clonotype: A read error may be the cause here, since a much bigger clone is one base away. The chain employs TRBV12-3 or TRBV12-4 and TRBJ2-2, with TRBD2 matching over 7 bases. V lost 10 bases, J lost 6 bases, and 20 bases stayed unmatched. There are 17 residues in the CDR3. The CDR3 region is CAINRGTGGSMAGELFF. The CDR3 nucleotides read TGTGCCATCAATCGGGGGACTGGCGGGAGTATGGCCGGGGAGCTGTTTTTT.

This clonotype was observed many times. The chain uses TRBV7-9 and TRBJ2-1, with D possibly TRBD2 on 6 matching bases. V lost 6 bases and J 2 bases, leaving 11 bases between the germline ends. The germline CDR1 and CDR2 sequences are SEHNR and FQNEAQ (reference sequence). The CDR3 covers 14 residues. The chain's CDR3 is CASRAGGAYNEQFF. For the CDR3, the DNA is TGTGCCAGCAGGGCCGGGGGAGCCTACAATGAGCAGTTCTTC. The variable domain in full, with the rest retrieved from reference TRBV7-9 and TRBJ2-1, is DTGVSQNPRHKITKRGQNVTFRCDPISEHNRLYWYRQTLGQGPEFLTYFQNEAQLEKSRLLSDRFSAERPKGSFSTLEIQRTEQGDSAMYLCASRAGGAYNEQFFGPGTRLTVL.

There are many counts of this clonotype. J is TRBJ2-2 and V is TRBV9; no firm D call. The CDR3 consists of 13 residues. Trimming took 6 bases from V and 6 from J, leaving 12 bases between them. CDR1 is SGDLS and CDR2 is YYNGEE in the germline V gene. The CDR3 sequence: CASTWGSAGELFF. The CDR3 region has the DNA TGTGCCAGCACCTGGGGAAGCGCCGGGGAGCTGTTTTTT.

A few counts support this clonotype. The chain joins TRBV29-1 to TRBJ2-1; tentatively, D is TRBD1 (6 bases). The V end was cut by 3 bases, the J end by 2 bases, with 8 bases between. The CDR3 length is 13 residues. Germline V gene sequence: CDR1 SQVTM, CDR2 ANQGSEA. The CDR3 here is CSVDRGTYNEQFF. CDR3 sequence (DNA): TGCAGCGTTGATAGGGGGACCTACAATGAGCAGTTCTTC.

This clonotype was recorded at least ten times. V gene TRBV19 combines with J gene TRBJ2-5; 10 bases map to TRBD2. The CDR3 covers 16 residues. The J segment lost 0 bases and the V segment lost 5 bases, leaving 6 bases of the junction unmatched. Germline V CDR1 and CDR2: LNHDA, SQIVND (reference sequence). The CDR3 bases are TGTGCCAGTAGTGGGCGGACTAGCGGAGACCAAGAGACCCAGTACTTC. The encoded protein is CASSGRTSGDQETQYF.

The rearrangement joins TRBV2 to TRBJ1-5; D is uncertain. The CDR3 has 13 amino acids. Germline CDR1 reads SNHLY; CDR2 reads FYNNEI. With 2 bases removed from V and 5 bases from J, the gap between germline ends came to 7 bases. The CDR3 loop reads CASSESDYQPQHF. Written as DNA, the CDR3 is TGTGCCAGCAGTGAAAGTGACTATCAGCCCCAGCATTTT.

This sequence joins TRBV29-1 and TRBJ2-6, with D hard to call. V gave up 3 bases and J gave up 0 bases, with 3 bases separating them. CDR3 length equals 13 residues. Germline V gene lookup returns CDR1 SQVTM and CDR2 ANQGSEA. This CDR3 reads CSVDYSGANVLTF. DNA of the CDR3: TGCAGCGTTGATTACTCTGGGGCCAACGTCCTGACTTTC.

The table lists this clonotype with many counts. The genes are TRBV18 and TRBJ1-3; D is uncertain. The CDR3 loop spans 15 amino acids. Germline assignment: CDR1 KGHSH and CDR2 LQKENI. V was clipped by 6 bases and J by 8 bases, with 20 bases between them. The CDR3 spells CASSPAPLRPDTIYF. CDR3 DNA sequence: TGTGCCAGCTCTCCCGCGCCTCTTAGACCCGACACCATATATTTT.

The V call is TRBV11-2, the J call TRBJ1-1; a weak D match, TRBD1 (6 bases). V was trimmed by 1 base and J by 6 bases, leaving 12 bases between them. This CDR3 is 14 amino acids long. The germline gives CDR1 SGHAT, CDR2 FQNNGV. The CDR3, as DNA: TGTGCCAGCAGCTTAGGCCAGGGGAGGCCTGAAGCTTTCTTT. As protein: CASSLGQGRPEAFF.

This clonotype was observed at least ten times. The V and J genes are TRBV5-6 and TRBJ2-1, with D maybe TRBD2 (7 bases). Germline CDR1 SGHDT, CDR2 YYEEEE. The CDR3 extends over 15 amino acids. Trimming pared 1 base from V and 4 bases from J, leaving 12 bases between. This CDR3 reads CASSLYGGLYNEQFF. The CDR3 DNA reads as TGTGCCAGCAGCTTGTACGGGGGGCTTTACAATGAGCAGTTCTTC.

Written as DNA, the CDR3 is TGTGCCTGGAGTGTATTAGGGCAGGGGCTGGGGGAGCAGTACTTC. It translates to CAWSVLGQGLGEQYF. The rearrangement uses TRBV30 and TRBJ2-7; weak D call: TRBD1 (6 bases). In germline, CDR1 is GTSNPN, CDR2 SVGIG (reference sequence). CDR3 length: 15 residues. V gave up 0 bases and J gave up 7 bases, with 19 bases separating them. The variable domain in full, with the rest retrieved from reference TRBV30 and TRBJ2-7, is SQTIHQWPATLVQPVGSPLSLECTVEGTSNPNLYWYRQAAGRGLQLLFYSVGIGQISSEVPQNLSASRPQDRQFILSSKKLLLSDSGFYLCAWSVLGQGLGEQYFGPGTRLTVT.

This clonotype was picked up a small number of times. The genes are TRBV6-6 and TRBJ1-5; D is uncertain. V lost 6 bases and J lost 0, with 6 bases in between. The CDR3 is 13 residues long. CDR1 and CDR2 (germline): MNHNY, SVGAGI (reference sequence). This chain's CDR3 is CASSPISNQPQHF. CDR3 nucleotides: TGTGCCAGCAGCCCTATTAGCAATCAGCCCCAGCATTTT.

The gene calls are TRBV4-3 and TRBJ2-5, with 10 bases lining up with TRBD2. CDR1 is LGHNA, CDR2 YSLEER, per germline. The J segment lost 5 bases and the V segment lost 0 bases, leaving 12 bases of the junction unmatched. The CDR3 has 18 residues. CDR3 DNA: TGCGCCAGCAGCCAAGATCTTATAGGGACTAGCGCCAGGGAGACCCAGTACTTC. Translating gives CASSQDLIGTSARETQYF.

This clonotype showed up many times. The chain is built from TRBV20-1 and TRBJ2-1; the match to TRBD2 covers 9 bases. The CDR3 is 14 amino acids. After removal of 1 base from V and 7 bases from J, the junction contained 5 bases not matched to a gene. Germline V gives CDR1 DFQATT, CDR2 SNEGSKA (reference sequence). In DNA form, the CDR3 reads TGCAGTGCTAGAGCCCTAGCGGGGAGGAATGAGCAGTTCTTC. Its translation is CSARALAGRNEQFF.